This T cell receptor (beta chain) was sequenced in a study of blood T cell repertoires in COVID-19. Germline V gene data show CDR1 as SGHTA and CDR2 as FQGNSA. Trimming stripped 6 bases from V and 4 bases from J, with 19 bases between. This CDR3 is built from 15 residues. Sequencing used immunoSEQ multiplex PCR; TCRdb keeps in-frame clones, though not all of them. The sample lists hundreds of thousands of clones, approximately 86% occurring once. The material sequenced was peripheral blood. This TCR came from a man older than 75 with acute or convalescent COVID-19. This rearrangement joins TRBV7-2 to TRBJ2-7, with D perhaps TRBD1 (8 bases). DNA of the CDR3: TGTGCCAGCAGTCGCGGACAGGGAGGGGATTACGAGCAGTACTTC. It yields the protein CASSRGQGGDYEQYF.